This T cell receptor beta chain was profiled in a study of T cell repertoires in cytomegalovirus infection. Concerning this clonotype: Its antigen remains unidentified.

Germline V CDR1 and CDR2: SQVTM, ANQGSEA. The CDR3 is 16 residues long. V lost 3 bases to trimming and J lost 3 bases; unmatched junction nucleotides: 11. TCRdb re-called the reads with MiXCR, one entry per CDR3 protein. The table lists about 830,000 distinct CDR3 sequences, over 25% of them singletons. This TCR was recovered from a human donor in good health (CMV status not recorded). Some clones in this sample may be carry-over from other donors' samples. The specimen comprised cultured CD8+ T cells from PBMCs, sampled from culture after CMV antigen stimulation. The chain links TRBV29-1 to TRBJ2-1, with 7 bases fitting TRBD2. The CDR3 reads CSVEIPWGGDYNEQFF. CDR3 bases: TGCAGCGTTGAGATCCCCTGGGGGGGGGACTACAATGAGCAGTTCTTC.